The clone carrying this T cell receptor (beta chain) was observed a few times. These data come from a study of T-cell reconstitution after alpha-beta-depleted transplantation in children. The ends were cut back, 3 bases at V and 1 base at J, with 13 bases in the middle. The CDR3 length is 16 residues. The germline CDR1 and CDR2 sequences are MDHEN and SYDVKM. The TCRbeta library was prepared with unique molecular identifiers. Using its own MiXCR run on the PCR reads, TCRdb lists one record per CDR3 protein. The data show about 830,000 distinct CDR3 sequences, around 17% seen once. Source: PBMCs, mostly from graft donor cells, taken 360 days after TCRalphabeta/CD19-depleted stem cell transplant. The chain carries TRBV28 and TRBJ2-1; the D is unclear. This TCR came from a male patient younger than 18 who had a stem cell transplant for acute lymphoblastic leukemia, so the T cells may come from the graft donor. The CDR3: CASSFSWLRSYNEQFF. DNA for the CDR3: TGTGCCAGCAGTTTTTCCTGGTTACGATCCTACAATGAGCAGTTCTTC. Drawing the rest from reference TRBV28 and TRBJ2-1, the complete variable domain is DVKVTQSSRYLVKRTGEKVFLECVQDMDHENMFWYRQDPGLGLRLIYFSYDVKMKEKGDIPEGYSVSREKKERFSLILESASTNQTSMYLCASSFSWLRSYNEQFFGPGTRLTVL.